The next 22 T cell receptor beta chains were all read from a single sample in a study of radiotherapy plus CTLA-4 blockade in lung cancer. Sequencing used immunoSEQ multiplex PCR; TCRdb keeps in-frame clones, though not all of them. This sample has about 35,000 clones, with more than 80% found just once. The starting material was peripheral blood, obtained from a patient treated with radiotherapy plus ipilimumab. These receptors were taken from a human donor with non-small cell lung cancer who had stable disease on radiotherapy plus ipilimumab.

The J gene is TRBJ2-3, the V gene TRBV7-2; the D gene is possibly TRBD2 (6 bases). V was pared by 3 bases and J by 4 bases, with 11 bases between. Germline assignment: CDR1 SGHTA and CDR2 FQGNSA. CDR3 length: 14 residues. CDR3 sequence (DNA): TGTGCCAGCAGCTTCGGGACTCCCCCAGATACGCAGTATTTT. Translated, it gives CASSFGTPPDTQYF.

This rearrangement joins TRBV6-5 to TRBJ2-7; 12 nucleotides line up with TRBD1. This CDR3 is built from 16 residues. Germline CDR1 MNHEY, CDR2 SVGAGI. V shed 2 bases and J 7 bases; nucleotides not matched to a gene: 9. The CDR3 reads CASSYATGTGGGEQYF. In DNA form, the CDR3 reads TGTGCCAGCAGTTACGCCACCGGGACAGGGGGCGGGGAGCAGTACTTC.

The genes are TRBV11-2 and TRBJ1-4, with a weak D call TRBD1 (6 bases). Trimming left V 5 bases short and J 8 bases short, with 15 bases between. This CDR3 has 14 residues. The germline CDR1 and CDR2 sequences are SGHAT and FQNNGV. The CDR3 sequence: CASSPRGGREKLFF. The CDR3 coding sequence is TGTGCCAGCAGCCCGCGGGGGGGGCGAGAAAAACTGTTTTTT.

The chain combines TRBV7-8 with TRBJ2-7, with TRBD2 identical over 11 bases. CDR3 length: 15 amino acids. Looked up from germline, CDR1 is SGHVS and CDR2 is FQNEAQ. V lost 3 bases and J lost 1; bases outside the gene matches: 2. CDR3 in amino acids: CASSFRTSGSYEQYF. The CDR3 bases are TGTGCCAGCAGCTTTCGGACTAGCGGGTCCTACGAGCAGTACTTC.

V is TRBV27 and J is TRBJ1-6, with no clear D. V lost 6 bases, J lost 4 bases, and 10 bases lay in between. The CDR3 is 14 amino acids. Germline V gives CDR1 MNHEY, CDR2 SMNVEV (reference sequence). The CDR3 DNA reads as TGTGCCAGCAGCCGTGACAAATATAATTCACCCCTCCACTTT. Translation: CASSRDKYNSPLHF.

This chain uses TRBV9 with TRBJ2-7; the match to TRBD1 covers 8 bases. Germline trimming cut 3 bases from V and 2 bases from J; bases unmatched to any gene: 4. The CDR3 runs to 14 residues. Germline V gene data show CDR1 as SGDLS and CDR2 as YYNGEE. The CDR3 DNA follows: TGTGCCAGCAGCGCAACACAGGGGGCCTACGAGCAGTACTTC. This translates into CASSATQGAYEQYF.

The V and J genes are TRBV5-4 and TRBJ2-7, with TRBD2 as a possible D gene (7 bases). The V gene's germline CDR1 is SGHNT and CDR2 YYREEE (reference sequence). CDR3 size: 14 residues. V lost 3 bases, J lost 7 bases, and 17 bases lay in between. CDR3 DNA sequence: TGTGCCAGCAGCTCGGGGGGCATTACGAAGGAGCAGTACTTC. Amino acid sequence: CASSSGGITKEQYF. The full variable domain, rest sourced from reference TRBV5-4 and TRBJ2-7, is ETGVTQSPTHLIKTRGQQVTLRCSSQSGHNTVSWYQQALGQGPQFIFQYYREEENGRGNFPPRFSGLQFPNYSSELNVNALELDDSALYLCASSSGGITKEQYFGPGTRLTVT.

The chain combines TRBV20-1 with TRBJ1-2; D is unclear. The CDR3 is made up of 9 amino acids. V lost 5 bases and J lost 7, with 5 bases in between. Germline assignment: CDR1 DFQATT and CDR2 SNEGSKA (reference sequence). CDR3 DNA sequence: TGCAGTGCTTCGGGTGGCTACACCTTC. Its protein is CSASGGYTF.

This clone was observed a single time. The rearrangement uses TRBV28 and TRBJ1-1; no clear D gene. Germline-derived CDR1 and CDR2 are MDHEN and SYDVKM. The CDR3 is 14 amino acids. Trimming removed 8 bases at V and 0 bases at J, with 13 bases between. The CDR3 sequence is CASVRRQMNTEAFF. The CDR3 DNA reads TGTGCCAGCGTCCGGAGGCAGATGAACACTGAAGCTTTCTTT.

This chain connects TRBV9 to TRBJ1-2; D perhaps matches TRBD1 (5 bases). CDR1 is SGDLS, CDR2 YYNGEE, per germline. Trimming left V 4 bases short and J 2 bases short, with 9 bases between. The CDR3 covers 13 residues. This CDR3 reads CASSLRQNYGYTF. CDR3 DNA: TGTGCCAGCAGCCTCCGACAGAACTATGGCTACACCTTC.

The chain's CDR3 is CASSLGASGRAPPTDTQYF. The CDR3 DNA sequence: TGTGCCAGCAGCTTAGGAGCTAGCGGGAGGGCCCCCCCCACAGATACGCAGTATTTT. The V call is TRBV7-6, the J call TRBJ2-3; TRBD2 matches at 12 bases. The CDR3 is 19 amino acids. Trimming took 1 base from V and 2 from J; bases not matched to a gene: 10. The germline gives CDR1 SGHVS, CDR2 FNYEAQ.

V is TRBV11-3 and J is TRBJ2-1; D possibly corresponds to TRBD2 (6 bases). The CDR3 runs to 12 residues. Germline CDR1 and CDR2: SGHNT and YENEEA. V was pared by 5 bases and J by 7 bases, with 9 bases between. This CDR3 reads CASSPGGNEQFF. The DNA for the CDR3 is TGTGCCAGCAGCCCCGGAGGGAATGAGCAGTTCTTC.

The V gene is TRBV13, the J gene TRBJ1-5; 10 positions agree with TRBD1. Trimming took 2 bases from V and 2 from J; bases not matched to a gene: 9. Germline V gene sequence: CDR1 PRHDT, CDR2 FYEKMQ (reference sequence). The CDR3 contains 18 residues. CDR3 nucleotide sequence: TGTGCCAGCAGCTTAAGGGGACAGGGGCTGCAGGGCAATCAGCCCCAGCATTTT. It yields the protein CASSLRGQGLQGNQPQHF.

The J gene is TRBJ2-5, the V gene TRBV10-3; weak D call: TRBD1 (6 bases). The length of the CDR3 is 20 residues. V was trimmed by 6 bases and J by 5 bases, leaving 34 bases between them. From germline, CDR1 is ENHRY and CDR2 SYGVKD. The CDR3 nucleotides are TGTGCCATCAGCCCGGACAGTAGGCGTCCACAGAACCGCGCAGAGGAGACCCAGTACTTC. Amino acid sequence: CAISPDSRRPQNRAEETQYF.

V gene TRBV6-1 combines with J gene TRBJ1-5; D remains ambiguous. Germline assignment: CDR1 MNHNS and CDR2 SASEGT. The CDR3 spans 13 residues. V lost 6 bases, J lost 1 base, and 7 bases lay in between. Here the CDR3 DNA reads TGTGCCAGCAGGCTCGGGAGCAATCAGCCCCAGCATTTT. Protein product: CASRLGSNQPQHF.

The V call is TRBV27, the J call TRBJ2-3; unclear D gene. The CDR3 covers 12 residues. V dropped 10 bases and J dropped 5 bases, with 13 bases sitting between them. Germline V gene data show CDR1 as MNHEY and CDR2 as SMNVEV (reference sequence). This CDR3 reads CATAFQLDTQYF. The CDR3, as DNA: TGTGCCACCGCTTTCCAGTTAGATACGCAGTATTTT.

CDR3 sequence: CASRGQGYEQYF. The DNA for the CDR3 is TGTGCCAGCAGGGGCCAGGGATACGAGCAGTACTTC. The rearrangement uses TRBV2 and TRBJ2-7, with a weak D call TRBD1 (5 bases). This CDR3 spans 12 amino acids. V lost 6 bases, J lost 4 bases, and 10 bases lay in between. CDR1 and CDR2 from the germline V gene are SNHLY and FYNNEI.

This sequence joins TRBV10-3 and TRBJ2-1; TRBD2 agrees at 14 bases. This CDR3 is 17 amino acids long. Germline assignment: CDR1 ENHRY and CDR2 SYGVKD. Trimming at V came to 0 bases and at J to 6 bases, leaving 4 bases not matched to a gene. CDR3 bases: TGTGCCATCAGTGAGTCCTTAGGGACTAGCGGGGGCAATGAGCAGTTCTTC. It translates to CAISESLGTSGGNEQFF.

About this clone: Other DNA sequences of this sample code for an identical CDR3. CDR3 region: CASSLAPDNEQFF. As DNA, the CDR3 is TGTGCCAGCAGCTTAGCCCCGGACAATGAGCAGTTCTTC. The rearrangement joins TRBV7-2 to TRBJ2-1; D is undetermined. V was cut by 0 bases and J by 5 bases, with 5 bases left in between. Germline V gives CDR1 SGHTA, CDR2 FQGNSA. The CDR3 length is 13 residues.

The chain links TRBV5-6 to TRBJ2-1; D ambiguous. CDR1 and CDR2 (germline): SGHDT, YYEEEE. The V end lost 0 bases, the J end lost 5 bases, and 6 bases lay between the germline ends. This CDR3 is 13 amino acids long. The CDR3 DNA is TGTGCCAGCAGCTTGGCAGTCCACAATGAGCAGTTCTTC. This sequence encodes CASSLAVHNEQFF.

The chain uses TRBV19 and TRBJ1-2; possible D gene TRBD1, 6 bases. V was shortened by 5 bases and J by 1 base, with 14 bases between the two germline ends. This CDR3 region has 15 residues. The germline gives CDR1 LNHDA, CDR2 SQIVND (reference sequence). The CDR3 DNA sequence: TGTGCCAGTAGTTATCCCGGACAGTTTAACTATGGCTACACCTTC. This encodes CASSYPGQFNYGYTF.

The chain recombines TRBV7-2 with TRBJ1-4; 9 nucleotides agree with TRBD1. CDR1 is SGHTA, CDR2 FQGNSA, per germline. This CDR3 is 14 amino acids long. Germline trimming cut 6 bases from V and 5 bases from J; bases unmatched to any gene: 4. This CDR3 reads CASRSGTGNEKLFF. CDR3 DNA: TGTGCCAGCAGATCCGGGACAGGGAATGAAAAACTGTTTTTT.